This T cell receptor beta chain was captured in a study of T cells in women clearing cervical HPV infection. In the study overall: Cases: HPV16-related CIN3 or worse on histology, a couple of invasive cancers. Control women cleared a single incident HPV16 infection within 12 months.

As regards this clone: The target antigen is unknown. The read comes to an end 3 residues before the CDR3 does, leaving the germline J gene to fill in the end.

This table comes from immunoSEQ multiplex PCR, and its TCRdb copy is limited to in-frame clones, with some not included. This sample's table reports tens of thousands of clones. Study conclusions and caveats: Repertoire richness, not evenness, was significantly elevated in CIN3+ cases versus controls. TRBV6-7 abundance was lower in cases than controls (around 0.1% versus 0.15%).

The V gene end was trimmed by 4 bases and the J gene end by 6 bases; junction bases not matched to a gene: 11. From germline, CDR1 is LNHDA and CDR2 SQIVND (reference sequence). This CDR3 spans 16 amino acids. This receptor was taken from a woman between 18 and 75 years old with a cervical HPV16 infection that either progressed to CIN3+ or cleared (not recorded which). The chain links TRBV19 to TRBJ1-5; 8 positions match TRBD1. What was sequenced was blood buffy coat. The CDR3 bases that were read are TGTGCCAGTAGTACCTCGGGCAGGGGGCTGTTTCAGCCC. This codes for CASSTSGRGLFQP. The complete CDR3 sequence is CASSTSGRGLFQPQHF.